The clone carrying this TCR beta chain was picked up many times. Antigen specificity is unknown. V was pared by 1 base and J by 5 bases, with 9 bases between. The length of the CDR3 is 15 residues. Germline CDR1 is SGHTA and CDR2 is FQGNSA. These data originate in a study of T cell repertoires in cytomegalovirus infection. About the study: Public TCR beta signatures provided an indication of both CMV infection and a matching HLA type.

TCRdb reprocessed the reads via MiXCR and lists one record per CDR3 protein. The data show 65,000 to 95,000 distinct CDR3 sequences, with less than 4.5% seen just once and around 4.4% held by the top ten. Points from the study as a whole: Dominating the ex vivo response were TCR beta clonotypes that were CMV-specific and HLA-C-restricted. Identification of carriers of CMV plus the relevant HLA was achieved through cumulative public TCR beta family frequency.

The clonotype comes from a human donor in good health (CMV status not recorded). Some clones in this sample may be carry-over from other donors' samples. The specimen sequenced was PBMCs. This sequence joins TRBV7-2 and TRBJ1-6; D may be TRBD1 (6 bases). CDR3 bases: TGTGCCAGCAGCTTAGGCAGGGGACATAATTCACCCCTCCACTTT. Its translation: CASSLGRGHNSPLHF.